These 13 T cell receptor beta chains came from one sample sequenced in a study of blood T cells in healthy people across ages. Using a J-beta primer mix together with a sample-barcoded 5' primer, a second PCR was run for roughly 7 to 11 cycles. TCRdb re-called the 5' RACE reads with MiXCR, one entry per CDR3 protein. The sample holds about 1,500,000 distinct CDR3 sequences; roughly 27% are singletons and the top ten take 7.7%. Sequencing was performed on blood. These receptors were obtained from a woman between 25 and 40 years old in good health.

This clonotype has just a few counts. J is TRBJ2-5 and V is TRBV6-6, with 7 nucleotides matching TRBD1. This CDR3 is 15 amino acids long. Trimming cost V 6 bases and J 3 bases; bases outside gene matches: 10. Germline V gene sequence: CDR1 MNHNY, CDR2 SVGAGI (reference sequence). Here the CDR3 reads CASRLTGTEKETQYF. CDR3 nucleotide sequence: TGTGCCAGCAGGTTAACCGGGACAGAAAAAGAGACCCAGTACTTC.

This clonotype has more than one count but fewer than ten. V is TRBV10-3 and J is TRBJ2-5; a weak D match, TRBD2 (7 bases). The CDR3 contains 14 residues. V lost 3 bases to trimming and J lost 3 bases, with 11 bases between them. Per germline, CDR1 ENHRY and CDR2 SYGVKD. CDR3 bases: TGTGCCATCAGTGAAGGGGGGGAGAAAGAGACCCAGTACTTC. Translating gives CAISEGGEKETQYF.

As concerns this clonotype: A much larger clone lies one base from this, so it may be a read error. This chain uses TRBV20-1 with TRBJ2-1; 9 positions match TRBD2. The end of the DNA fits TRBJ2-7 better, so the J call may be wrong. Germline V lookup: CDR1 DFQATT, CDR2 SNEGSKA (reference sequence). This CDR3 is built from 15 residues. The CDR3 region has the DNA TGCAGTGCGCCGACTAGCGGTATTTCCTACAATGAGCAGTACTTC. Encoded protein: CSAPTSGISYNEQYF.

This clonotype occurred many times. The CDR3 reads CASSYNRDTSYEQYF. CDR3 DNA sequence: TGCGCCAGCAGCTACAACCGGGACACCTCCTACGAGCAGTACTTC. The chain joins TRBV5-1 to TRBJ2-7; possible D gene TRBD1, 6 bases. Germline-derived CDR1 and CDR2 are SGHRS and YFSETQ. CDR3 length: 15 residues. V lost 3 bases, J lost 0 bases, and 13 bases lay in between. Using reference TRBV5-1 and TRBJ2-7 for the parts outside the CDR3, the full variable domain is KAGVTQTPRYLIKTRGQQVTLSCSPISGHRSVSWYQQTPGQGLQFLFEYFSETQRNKGNFPGRFSGRQFSNSRSEMNVSTLELGDSALYLCASSYNRDTSYEQYFGPGTRLTVT.

The J gene is TRBJ2-3, the V gene TRBV27; 13 bases match TRBD2. V trimming: 4 bases; J trimming: 4 bases; junction bases outside the gene matches: 8. Germline CDR1 MNHEY, CDR2 SMNVEV (reference sequence). The CDR3 covers 17 residues. CDR3 nucleotide sequence: TGTGCCAGCAGTTACCGCGGACTAGCGGGGGCTCCAGATACGCAGTATTTT. Translating it yields CASSYRGLAGAPDTQYF.

This clonotype was seen repeatedly, ten times or more. The chain joins TRBV10-2 to TRBJ2-7; 7 nucleotides match TRBD2. V was pared by 6 bases and J by 2 bases, with 7 bases of the junction left unmatched. This CDR3 is 14 amino acids long. Germline V gene data show CDR1 as WSHSY and CDR2 as SAAADI. In nucleotides, the CDR3 is TGCGCCAGCAGCTTCCGGGCGGGGGCCTACGAGCAGTACTTC. This translates into CASSFRAGAYEQYF.

This clonotype was counted at least ten times. The V gene is TRBV29-1, the J gene TRBJ2-5, with TRBD2 as a possible D gene (5 bases). CDR3 length: 13 residues. Trimming shortened V by 7 bases and J by 5 bases, and 17 bases separated the two germline ends. Germline CDR1 SQVTM, CDR2 ANQGSEA. The CDR3: CSAVGGGGETQYF. CDR3 in DNA: TGCAGCGCCGTCGGCGGAGGTGGGGAGACCCAGTACTTC. Together with reference TRBV29-1 and TRBJ2-5, the CDR3 gives the full variable domain: SAVISQKPSRDICQRGTSLTIQCQVDSQVTMMFWYRQQPGQSLTLIATANQGSEATYESGFVIDKFPISRPNLTFSTLTVSNMSPEDSSIYLCSAVGGGGETQYFGPGTRLLVL.

The table lists this clonotype with many counts. This chain links TRBV4-1 with TRBJ2-7; D is unclear. This CDR3 is 15 amino acids long. Germline-derived CDR1 and CDR2 are MGHRA and YSYEKL. Trimming stripped 7 bases from V and 5 bases from J, with 21 bases between. CDR3 sequence reads: CASTRTVPLRDEQYF. The CDR3 region has the DNA TGCGCCAGCACCCGGACCGTGCCTCTTCGGGACGAGCAGTACTTC.

On this clonotype: A much bigger clone sits one base away, suggesting this may be a read error. The chain couples TRBV7-9 to TRBJ2-1; 7 bases are a match to TRBD2. Looked up from germline, CDR1 is SEHNR and CDR2 is FQNEAQ (reference sequence). The CDR3 loop spans 16 amino acids. The CDR3 region is CASSLEIGGGRGEQVF. The CDR3 nucleotides are TGTGCCAGCAGCTTAGAGATCGGCGGCGGGAGAGGCGAGCAGGTCTTC.

The chain carries TRBV3-1 and TRBJ2-3; 9 bases are a match to TRBD1. The CDR3 runs 18 residues. Germline values: CDR1 LGHDT, CDR2 YNNKEL (reference sequence). The V gene end was trimmed by 1 base and the J gene end by 1 base; junction bases not matched to a gene: 9. The CDR3, as DNA: TGTGCCAGCAGCCAAGTGGCTGGACAGGGGTCGGGCACAGATACGCAGTATTTT. It yields the protein CASSQVAGQGSGTDTQYF.

This CDR3 is CATRTSGYNEQFF. CDR3 in DNA: TGTGCCACCAGGACTAGCGGCTACAATGAGCAGTTCTTC. The V call is TRBV14, the J call TRBJ2-1, with TRBD2 identical over 10 bases. The CDR3 covers 13 residues. The ends lost 10 bases at V and 3 bases at J; junction bases unmatched: 3. Per the germline V gene, CDR1 is SGHDN and CDR2 is FVKESK.

The CDR3 reads CASLRTSNFYEQYF. As DNA, the CDR3 is TGTGCCTCCCTACGGACTTCCAATTTCTACGAGCAGTACTTC. The chain couples TRBV30 to TRBJ2-7; tentatively, D is TRBD2 (5 bases). V was trimmed by 7 bases and J by 3 bases, leaving 19 bases between them. Germline-derived CDR1 and CDR2 are GTSNPN and SVGIG (reference sequence). The CDR3 spans 14 residues.

This chain connects TRBV5-1 to TRBJ2-5; 10 nucleotides agree with TRBD2. The CDR3 length is 15 residues. The J segment lost 7 bases and the V segment lost 5 bases, leaving 11 bases of the junction unmatched. The germline V gene encodes CDR1 SGHRS and CDR2 YFSETQ. The DNA for the CDR3 is TGCGCCAGCAGTTGGACTAGCGGTCAAGGGGGGACCCAGTACTTC. Its protein product is CASSWTSGQGGTQYF.